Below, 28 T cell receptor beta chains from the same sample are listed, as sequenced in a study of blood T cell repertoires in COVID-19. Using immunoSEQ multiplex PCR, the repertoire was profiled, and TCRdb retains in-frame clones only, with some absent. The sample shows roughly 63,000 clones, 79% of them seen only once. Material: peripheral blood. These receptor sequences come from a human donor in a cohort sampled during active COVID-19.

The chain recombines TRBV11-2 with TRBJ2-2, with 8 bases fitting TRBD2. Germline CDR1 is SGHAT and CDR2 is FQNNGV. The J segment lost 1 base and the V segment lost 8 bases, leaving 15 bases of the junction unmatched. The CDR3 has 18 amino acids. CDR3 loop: CASRGLGPVRGNTGELFF. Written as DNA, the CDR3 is TGTGCCAGCCGGGGACTAGGGCCGGTCCGAGGGAACACCGGGGAGCTGTTTTTT. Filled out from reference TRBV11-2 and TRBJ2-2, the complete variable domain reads EAGVAQSPRYKIIEKRQSVAFWCNPISGHATLYWYQQILGQGPKLLIQFQNNGVVDDSQLPKDRFSAERLKGVDSTLKIQPAKLEDSAVYLCASRGLGPVRGNTGELFFGEGSRLTVL.

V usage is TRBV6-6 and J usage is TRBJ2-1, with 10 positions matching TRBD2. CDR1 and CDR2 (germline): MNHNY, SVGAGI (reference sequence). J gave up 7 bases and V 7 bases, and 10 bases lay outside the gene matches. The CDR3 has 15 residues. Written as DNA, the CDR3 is TGTGCCAGCACTAGGACTAGCGGAGCAGGGAATGAGCAGTTCTTC. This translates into CASTRTSGAGNEQFF.

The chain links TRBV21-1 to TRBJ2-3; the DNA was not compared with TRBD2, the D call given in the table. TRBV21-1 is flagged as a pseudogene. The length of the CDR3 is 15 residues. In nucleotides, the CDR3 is TGTGCCAGCAGGAGAGCGGGGAGCGGGAGAGGTACGCAGTATTTT. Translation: CASRRAGSGRGTQYF.

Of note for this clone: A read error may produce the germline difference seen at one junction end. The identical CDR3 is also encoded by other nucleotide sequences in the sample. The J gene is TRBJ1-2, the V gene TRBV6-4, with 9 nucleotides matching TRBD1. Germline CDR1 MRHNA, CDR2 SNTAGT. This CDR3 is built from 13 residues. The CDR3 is CASSRDRGFGYTF. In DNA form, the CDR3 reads TGTGCCAGCAGCAGAGACAGGGGGTTTGGCTACACCTTT.

The CDR3 is CASSPLARIEPGELFF. The CDR3 nucleotides are TGTGCCAGTAGTCCCCTAGCGAGGATTGAACCCGGGGAGCTGTTTTTT. This rearrangement joins TRBV19 to TRBJ2-2; possible D gene TRBD2, 6 bases. Germline CDR1 is LNHDA and CDR2 is SQIVND (reference sequence). This CDR3 contains 16 residues. V was trimmed by 5 bases and J by 6 bases, leaving 19 bases between them.

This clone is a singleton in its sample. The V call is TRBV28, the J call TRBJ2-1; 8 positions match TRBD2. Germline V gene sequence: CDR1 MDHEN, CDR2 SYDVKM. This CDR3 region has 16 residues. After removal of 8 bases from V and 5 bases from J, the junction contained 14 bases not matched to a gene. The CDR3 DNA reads TGTGCCAGCTTTCGTTCGGGAGGGAGGGTAGACAATGAGCAGTTCTTC. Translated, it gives CASFRSGGRVDNEQFF.

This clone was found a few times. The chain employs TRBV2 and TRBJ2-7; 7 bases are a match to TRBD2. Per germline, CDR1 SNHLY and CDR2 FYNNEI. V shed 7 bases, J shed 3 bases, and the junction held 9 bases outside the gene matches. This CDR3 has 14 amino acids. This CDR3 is CASILQLASYEQYF. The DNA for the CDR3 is TGTGCCAGCATCCTGCAACTAGCGAGCTACGAGCAGTACTTC.

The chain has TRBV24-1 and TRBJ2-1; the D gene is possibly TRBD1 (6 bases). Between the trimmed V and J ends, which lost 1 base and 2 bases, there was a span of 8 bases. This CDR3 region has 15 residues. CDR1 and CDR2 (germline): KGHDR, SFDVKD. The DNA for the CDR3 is TGTGCCACCAGTGATTTACAGGGTACCTACAATGAGCAGTTCTTC. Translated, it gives CATSDLQGTYNEQFF.

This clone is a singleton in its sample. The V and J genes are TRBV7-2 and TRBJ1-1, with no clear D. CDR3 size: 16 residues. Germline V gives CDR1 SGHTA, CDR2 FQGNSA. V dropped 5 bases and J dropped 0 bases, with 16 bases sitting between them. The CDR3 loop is CASSRRSTSMNTEAFF. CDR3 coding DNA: TGTGCCAGCAGCAGACGATCGACATCTATGAACACTGAAGCTTTCTTT.

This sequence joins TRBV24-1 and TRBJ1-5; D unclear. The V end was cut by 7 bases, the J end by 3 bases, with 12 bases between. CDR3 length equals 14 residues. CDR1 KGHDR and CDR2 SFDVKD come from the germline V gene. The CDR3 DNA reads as TGTGCCACCAGGGGCCCCGGGATCAATCAGCCCCAGCATTTT. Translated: CATRGPGINQPQHF.

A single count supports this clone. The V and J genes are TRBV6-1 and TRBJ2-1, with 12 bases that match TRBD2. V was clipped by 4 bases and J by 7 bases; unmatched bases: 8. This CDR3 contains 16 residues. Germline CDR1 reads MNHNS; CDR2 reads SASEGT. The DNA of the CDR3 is TGTGCCAGCAGTGTTCAGACTAGCGGGAGCGGAAATGAGCAGTTCTTC. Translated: CASSVQTSGSGNEQFF.

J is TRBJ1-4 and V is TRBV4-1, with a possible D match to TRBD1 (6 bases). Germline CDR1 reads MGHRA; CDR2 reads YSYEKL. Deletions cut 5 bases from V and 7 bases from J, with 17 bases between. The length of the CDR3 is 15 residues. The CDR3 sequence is CASSLEGGHVEKLFF. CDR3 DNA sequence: TGCGCCAGCAGCTTAGAGGGGGGGCACGTTGAAAAACTGTTTTTT.

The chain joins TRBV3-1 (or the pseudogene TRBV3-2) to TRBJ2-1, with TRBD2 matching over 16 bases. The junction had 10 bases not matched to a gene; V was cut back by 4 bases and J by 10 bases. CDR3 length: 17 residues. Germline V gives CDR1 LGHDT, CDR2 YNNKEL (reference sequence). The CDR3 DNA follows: TGTGCCAGCAGCCCGAACTGGGGGACTAGCGGGAGGGAGGAGCAGTTCTTC. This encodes CASSPNWGTSGREEQFF.

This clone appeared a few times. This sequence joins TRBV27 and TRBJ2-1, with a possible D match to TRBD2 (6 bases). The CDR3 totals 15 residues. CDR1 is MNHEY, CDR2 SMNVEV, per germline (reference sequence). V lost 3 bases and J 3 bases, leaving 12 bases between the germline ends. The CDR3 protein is CASSFTGDRYNEQFF. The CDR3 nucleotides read TGTGCCAGCAGTTTCACGGGAGACCGCTACAATGAGCAGTTCTTC.

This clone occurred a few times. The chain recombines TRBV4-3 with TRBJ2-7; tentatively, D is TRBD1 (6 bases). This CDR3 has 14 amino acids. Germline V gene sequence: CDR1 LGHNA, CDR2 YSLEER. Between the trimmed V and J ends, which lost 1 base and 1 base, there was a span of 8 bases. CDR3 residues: CASSQAQGSYEQYF. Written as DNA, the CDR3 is TGCGCCAGCAGCCAAGCACAGGGATCCTACGAGCAGTACTTC.

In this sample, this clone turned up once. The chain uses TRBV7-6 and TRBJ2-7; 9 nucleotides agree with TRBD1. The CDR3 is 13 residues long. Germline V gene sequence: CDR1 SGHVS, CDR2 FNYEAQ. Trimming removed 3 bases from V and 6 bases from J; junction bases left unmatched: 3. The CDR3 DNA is TGTGCCAGCAGCTTTGGGACAGGGTTCGAGCAGTACTTC. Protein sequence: CASSFGTGFEQYF.

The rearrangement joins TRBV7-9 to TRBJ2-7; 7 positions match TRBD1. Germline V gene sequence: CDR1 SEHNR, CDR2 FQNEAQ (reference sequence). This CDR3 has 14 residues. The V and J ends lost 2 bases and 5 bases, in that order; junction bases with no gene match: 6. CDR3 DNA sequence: TGTGCCAGCAGCTTACGACAGGGTATACACGAGCAGTACTTC. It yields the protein CASSLRQGIHEQYF. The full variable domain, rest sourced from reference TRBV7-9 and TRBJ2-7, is DTGVSQNPRHKITKRGQNVTFRCDPISEHNRLYWYRQTLGQGPEFLTYFQNEAQLEKSRLLSDRFSAERPKGSFSTLEIQRTEQGDSAMYLCASSLRQGIHEQYFGPGTRLTVT.

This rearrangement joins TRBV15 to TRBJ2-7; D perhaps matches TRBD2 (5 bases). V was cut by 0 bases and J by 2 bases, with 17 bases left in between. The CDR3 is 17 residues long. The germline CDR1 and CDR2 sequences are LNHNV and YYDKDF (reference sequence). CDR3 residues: CATSRDVGVSPPYEQYF. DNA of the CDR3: TGTGCCACCAGCAGAGATGTCGGGGTCTCGCCCCCCTACGAGCAGTACTTC.

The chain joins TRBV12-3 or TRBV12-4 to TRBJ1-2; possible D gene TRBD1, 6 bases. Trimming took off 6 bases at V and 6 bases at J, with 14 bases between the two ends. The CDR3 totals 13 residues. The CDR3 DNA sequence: TGTGCCAGCAGGTCACCAGGGGCGGATGGCTACACCTTC. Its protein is CASRSPGADGYTF.

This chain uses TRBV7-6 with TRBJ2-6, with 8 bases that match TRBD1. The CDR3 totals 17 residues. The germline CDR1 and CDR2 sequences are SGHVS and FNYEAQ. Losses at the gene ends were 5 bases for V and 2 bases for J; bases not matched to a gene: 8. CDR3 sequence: CASSARDRIAGANVLTF. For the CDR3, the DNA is TGTGCCAGCAGCGCCCGGGACAGGATCGCTGGGGCCAACGTCCTGACTTTC.

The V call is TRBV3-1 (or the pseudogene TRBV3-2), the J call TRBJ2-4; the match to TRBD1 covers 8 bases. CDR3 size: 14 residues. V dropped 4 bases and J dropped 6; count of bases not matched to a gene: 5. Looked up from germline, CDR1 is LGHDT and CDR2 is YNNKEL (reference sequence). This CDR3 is CASSRVTGGNIQYF. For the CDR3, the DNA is TGTGCCAGCAGCCGAGTTACAGGGGGAAACATTCAGTACTTC.

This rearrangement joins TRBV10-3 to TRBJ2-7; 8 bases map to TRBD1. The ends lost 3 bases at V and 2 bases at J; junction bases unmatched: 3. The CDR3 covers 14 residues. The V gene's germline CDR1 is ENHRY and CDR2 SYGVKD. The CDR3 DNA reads TGTGCCATCAGTGATAAGGACAGGGCCTACGAGCAGTACTTC. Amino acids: CAISDKDRAYEQYF.

In DNA, the CDR3 is TGCGCCAGCAGCTCAACTAGATTTAGTGAGCAGTTCTTC. This encodes CASSSTRFSEQFF. This chain uses TRBV5-1 with TRBJ2-1; D is possibly TRBD2 (5 bases). Germline V gene lookup returns CDR1 SGHRS and CDR2 YFSETQ. This CDR3 region has 13 residues. V was cut by 3 bases and J by 9 bases, with 13 bases left in between. Drawing the rest from reference TRBV5-1 and TRBJ2-1, the complete variable domain is KAGVTQTPRYLIKTRGQQVTLSCSPISGHRSVSWYQQTPGQGLQFLFEYFSETQRNKGNFPGRFSGRQFSNSRSEMNVSTLELGDSALYLCASSSTRFSEQFFGPGTRLTVL.

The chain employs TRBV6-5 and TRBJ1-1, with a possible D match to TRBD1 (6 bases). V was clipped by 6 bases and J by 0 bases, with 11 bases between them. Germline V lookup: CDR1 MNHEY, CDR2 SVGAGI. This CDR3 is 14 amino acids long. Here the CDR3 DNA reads TGTGCCAGCAGGACGGGACAACTGAACACTGAAGCTTTCTTT. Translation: CASRTGQLNTEAFF.

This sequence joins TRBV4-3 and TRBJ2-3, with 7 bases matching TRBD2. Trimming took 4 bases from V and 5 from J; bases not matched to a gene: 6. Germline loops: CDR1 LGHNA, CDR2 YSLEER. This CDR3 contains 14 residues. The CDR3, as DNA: TGCGCCAGCAGCCGAGGCGGGAGTCAAGATACGCAGTATTTT. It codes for CASSRGGSQDTQYF.

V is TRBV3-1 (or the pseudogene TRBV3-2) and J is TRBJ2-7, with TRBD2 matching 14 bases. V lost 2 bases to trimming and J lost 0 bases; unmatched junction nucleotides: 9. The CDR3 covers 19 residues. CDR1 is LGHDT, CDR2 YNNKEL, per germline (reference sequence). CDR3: CASSQPRQGTSGSSYEQYF. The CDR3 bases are TGTGCCAGCAGCCAACCTCGACAGGGGACTAGCGGGAGCTCCTACGAGCAGTACTTC.

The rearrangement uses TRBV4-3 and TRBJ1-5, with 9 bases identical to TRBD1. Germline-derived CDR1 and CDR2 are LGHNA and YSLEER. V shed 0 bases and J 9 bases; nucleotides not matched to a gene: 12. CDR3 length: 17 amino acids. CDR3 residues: CASSQDLQGQGFGPQHF. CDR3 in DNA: TGCGCCAGCAGCCAAGATCTTCAGGGACAGGGTTTCGGGCCCCAGCATTTT.

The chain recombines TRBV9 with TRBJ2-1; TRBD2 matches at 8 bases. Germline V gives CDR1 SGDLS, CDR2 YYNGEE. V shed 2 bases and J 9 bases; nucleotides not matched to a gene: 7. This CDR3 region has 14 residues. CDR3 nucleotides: TGTGCCAGCAGCGTGGGCGGGAGGAGAGGTGAGCAGTTCTTC. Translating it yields CASSVGGRRGEQFF.